The 26 T cell receptor beta chains listed next were all sequenced from one sample in a study of TET2 disruption in CD19-targeted CAR T cells. Treatment in this sample: autologous CTL019 cells: CD19 CAR with 4-1BB and CD3 zeta domains. The assay was immunoSEQ multiplex PCR, and TCRdb's table has in-frame clones only and misses some. The sample holds fewer than 30,000 clones. No cognate antigen is known for these TCRs. This material consisted of CD8- CAR+ T cells sorted from cultured blood T cells, taken for CD19 CAR T cell therapy. As to subset: CD8-negative CAR-positive T cells from the infusion product. Source of these receptors: a man in his sixties or seventies with chronic lymphocytic leukemia.

In regard to this clone: Read data end 3 residues before the CDR3 end; the end is taken from the germline J gene. The V and J genes are TRBV10-3 and TRBJ1-3; D gene ambiguous. This CDR3 has 15 residues. Germline values: CDR1 ENHRY, CDR2 SYGVKD. Trimming removed 2 bases at V and 0 bases at J, with 8 bases between. CDR3 DNA (partial): TGTGCCATCAGTGAGACAGCCGCCTCTGGAAACACC. This gives the protein CAISETAASGNT. The full CDR3 protein is CAISETAASGNTIYF.

Notes on this clone: The read gets to within 3 residues of the CDR3 end, and the germline J gene fills in the rest. The V gene is TRBV6-4, the J gene TRBJ2-4, with D possibly being TRBD1 (6 bases). The CDR3 extends over 14 amino acids. Germline V CDR1 and CDR2: MRHNA, SNTAGT. The CDR3 loop is CASSTGIGNYGQYF. The covered CDR3 bases are TGTGCCAGCAGCACAGGGATAGGGAACTATGGT.

To note about this clone: An end of the junction differs from the germline gene, which may be a read error. With the read ending 3 residues before the CDR3 end, the germline J gene is used to fill in that end. The sample holds other DNA sequences that translate to the same CDR3. This sequence joins TRBV7-9 and TRBJ1-2; possibly TRBD1 for D (5 bases). Germline values: CDR1 SEHNR, CDR2 FQNEAQ (reference sequence). CDR3 size: 14 residues. The CDR3 region is CASSLSAGNDGYTF. The CDR3 DNA, read in part, is TGTGCCAGCAGCTTATCAGCAGGGAATGATGGT. Looking up the rest from reference TRBV7-9 and TRBJ1-2 gives the full variable domain: DTGVSQNPRHKITKRGQNVTFRCDPISEHNRLYWYRQTLGQGPEFLTYFQNEAQLEKSRLLSDRFSAERPKGSFSTLEIQRTEQGDSAMYLCASSLSAGNDGYTFGSGTRLTVV.

Points on this clone: Other DNA sequences in this specimen translate into the identical CDR3. CDR3 bases read: TGTGCCAGCAGGGGAGACAGGGGCGCTGGTGGC. This translates into CASRGDRGAGG. The full-length CDR3 reads as CASRGDRGAGGYTF. V is TRBV6-4 and J is TRBJ1-2; 8 positions agree with TRBD1. The CDR3 end falls 3 residues outside the read, so it is completed with the germline J gene. Trimming removed 6 bases from V and 7 bases from J; junction bases left unmatched: 10. Germline V gene lookup returns CDR1 MRHNA and CDR2 SNTAGT. CDR3 length: 14 amino acids.

A remark on this clone: The CDR3 end is not reached by the read, which stops 3 residues before it; the germline J gene fills it in. The chain carries TRBV11-2 and TRBJ2-7; D possibly corresponds to TRBD1 (7 bases). Trimming cost V 7 bases and J 3 bases, with 16 bases left between them. This CDR3 has 14 amino acids. The germline CDR1 and CDR2 sequences are SGHAT and FQNNGV. This chain's CDR3 is CASTLGGGIYEQYF. CDR3 DNA (partial): TGTGCCAGCACCCTAGGAGGGGGCATCTACGAG.

Concerning this clone itself: The CDR3 extends 3 residues past the end of the read, so its final part is completed from the germline J gene. The chain links TRBV18 to TRBJ1-2, with D tentatively TRBD1 (6 bases). Germline-derived CDR1 and CDR2 are KGHSH and LQKENI. The CDR3 is 17 amino acids. CDR3 DNA (partial): TGTGCCAGCTCACCAGCGACGCAGGGGACAACCAAAAACATC. It encodes CASSPATQGTTKNI. In full, the CDR3 reads CASSPATQGTTKNIYTF.

On this clone: The read ends 3 residues shy of where the CDR3 ends; the end is completed using the germline J gene. The genes are TRBV2 and TRBJ2-1, with 7 bases identical to TRBD2. Germline CDR1 SNHLY, CDR2 FYNNEI. This CDR3 spans 15 amino acids. Trimming took 3 bases from V and 2 from J; bases not matched to a gene: 4. The CDR3 DNA, read in part, is TGTGCCAGCAGTGATCTGAGCGGGACCTACAATGAG. Translating it yields CASSDLSGTYNE. From start to end, the CDR3 is CASSDLSGTYNEQFF. Supplemented by reference TRBV2 and TRBJ2-1, the full variable domain reads EPEVTQTPSHQVTQMGQEVILRCVPISNHLYFYWYRQILGQKVEFLVSFYNNEISEKSEIFDDQFSVERPDGSNFTLKIRSTKLEDSAMYFCASSDLSGTYNEQFFGPGTRLTVL.

A note on this clone: Sequencing ends 3 residues short of the CDR3 end; the germline J gene provides the rest. This CDR3 is also generated by other DNA sequences in the sample. This sequence joins TRBV20-1 and TRBJ1-2; maybe TRBD1 (5 bases). CDR3 length: 13 amino acids. Germline V CDR1 and CDR2: DFQATT, SNEGSKA (reference sequence). CDR3 DNA, as far as it was read: TGCAGTGCTAAGGGTAGGGGTTGGCTGGGC. Translating it yields CSAKGRGWLG. The CDR3 in full is CSAKGRGWLGYTF.

Worth noting for this clone: The CDR3 extends 3 residues past the end of the read, so its final part is completed from the germline J gene. The J gene is TRBJ1-2, the V gene TRBV4-1; D gene uncertain. This CDR3 contains 17 residues. Germline CDR1 is MGHRA and CDR2 is YSYEKL. The part of the CDR3 DNA that was read is TGCGCCAGCAGCCAAGAACCAGCGGGCCCTAGCACAGATACC. Its protein is CASSQEPAGPSTDT. The complete CDR3 protein is CASSQEPAGPSTDTYTF.

On this clone itself: The read ends 3 residues early relative to the CDR3; the germline J gene fills the gap. The chain carries TRBV13 and TRBJ2-1; 9 nucleotides line up with TRBD2. CDR1 and CDR2 from the germline V gene are PRHDT and FYEKMQ (reference sequence). The CDR3 length is 16 residues. Losses at the gene ends were 1 base for V and 9 bases for J; bases not matched to a gene: 10. CDR3 sequence: CASSLVGLAGNGEQFF. CDR3 DNA, as far as it was read: TGTGCCAGCAGCTTAGTAGGGCTAGCGGGGAACGGTGAG.

With regard to this clone: The read gets to within 3 residues of the CDR3 end, and the germline J gene fills in the rest. V gene TRBV2 combines with J gene TRBJ1-2; D may be TRBD1 (6 bases). V was cut by 6 bases and J by 4 bases, with 15 bases left in between. The CDR3 contains 14 residues. Germline loops: CDR1 SNHLY, CDR2 FYNNEI. The CDR3 is CASSWGGSGYGYTF. Partial CDR3 DNA: TGTGCCAGCAGCTGGGGGGGCTCCGGCTATGGC.

Comment on this clone: At one end the junction does not follow the germline gene, possibly because of a read error. The CDR3 is cut off 3 residues early in the read; its end comes from the germline J gene. The chain is built from TRBV7-9 and TRBJ1-2, with D hard to call. The CDR3 covers 11 residues. Per the germline V gene, CDR1 is SEHNR and CDR2 is FQNEAQ (reference sequence). CDR3 DNA, as far as it was read: TGTTCCAGCAGCCGGCACTATGGT. Residues: CSSSRHYG. The entire CDR3 sequence reads CSSSRHYGYTF.

This CDR3 reads CASSPGGGSNTYEQYF. The part of the CDR3 DNA that was read is TGTGCCAGCAGTCCCGGCGGGGGCTCTAACACCTACGAG. This chain uses TRBV28 with TRBJ2-7; a weak D match, TRBD2 (7 bases). The read ends 3 residues before the CDR3 terminus; that terminus is restored from the germline J gene. This CDR3 region has 16 residues. Germline V gives CDR1 MDHEN, CDR2 SYDVKM. Deletions cut 5 bases from V and 2 bases from J, with 19 bases between. The whole variable domain, filled in from reference TRBV28 and TRBJ2-7, reads DVKVTQSSRYLVKRTGEKVFLECVQDMDHENMFWYRQDPGLGLRLIYFSYDVKMKEKGDIPEGYSVSREKKERFSLILESASTNQTSMYLCASSPGGGSNTYEQYFGPGTRLTVT.

As to this clone: The read stops 3 residues short of the end of the CDR3; the missing end is completed from the germline J gene. This sample also contains other DNA sequences that code for the same CDR3. This chain links TRBV5-1 with TRBJ1-3, with 8 bases fitting TRBD1. Trimming at V came to 0 bases and at J to 2 bases, leaving 4 bases not matched to a gene. The CDR3 loop spans 16 amino acids. Per germline, CDR1 SGHRS and CDR2 YFSETQ. This CDR3 is CASSLVTGGAGNTIYF. CDR3 DNA (partial): TGCGCCAGCAGCTTGGTAACAGGGGGTGCTGGAAACACC.

A note on this clone: The DNA ends 3 residues before the CDR3 does, and the rest of the CDR3 is filled in from the germline J gene. The V call is TRBV5-1, the J call TRBJ1-1; TRBD1 is a possible D gene (5 bases). CDR1 is SGHRS and CDR2 is YFSETQ in the germline V gene. Trimming removed 3 bases at V and 4 bases at J, with 16 bases between. The CDR3 has 15 amino acids. Incomplete CDR3 DNA: TGCGCCAGCAGCTCCTCCCCTAGCGGGGCCACTGAA. This gives the protein CASSSSPSGATE. The CDR3, in full, reads CASSSSPSGATEAFF.

About this clone itself: The read falls 3 residues short of the CDR3 end, and the missing part is taken from the germline J gene. The V call is TRBV23-1, the J call TRBJ1-5; TRBD1 matches at 7 bases. TRBV23-1 is an ORF for which the function is uncertain. V shed 2 bases and J 2 bases; nucleotides not matched to a gene: 15. CDR3 length: 19 residues. Here the CDR3 reads CASSQAPTGTEWGNQPQHF. Incomplete CDR3 DNA: TGCGCCAGCAGTCAAGCCCCGACAGGGACAGAATGGGGCAATCAGCCC.

Note on this clone: The CDR3 end is not reached by the read, which stops 3 residues before it; the germline J gene fills it in. V usage is TRBV4-2 and J usage is TRBJ2-3; 12 nucleotides agree with TRBD2. CDR1 is LGHNA and CDR2 is YNFKEQ in the germline V gene. This CDR3 is 16 amino acids long. V shed 1 base and J 7 bases; nucleotides not matched to a gene: 6. Incomplete CDR3 DNA: TGTGCCAGCAGCCAAGGGAAGGGACTAGCGGGTTATACG. Its protein product is CASSQGKGLAGYT. The whole CDR3 sequence reads CASSQGKGLAGYTQYF.

Note on this clone: The read ends 3 residues before the CDR3 terminus; that terminus is restored from the germline J gene. This chain connects TRBV18 to TRBJ2-4, with 10 positions matching TRBD1. Germline V CDR1 and CDR2: KGHSH, LQKENI. The CDR3 totals 14 residues. CDR3 DNA (partial): TGTGCCAGCTCACCCGGGACAGGGGAACAGCCT. Translated, it gives CASSPGTGEQP. The complete CDR3 reads CASSPGTGEQPQYF.

Details on this clone: The CDR3 end is not reached by the read, which stops 3 residues before it; the germline J gene fills it in. The V call is TRBV10-1, the J call TRBJ2-2; 9 bases match TRBD2. Germline lookup yields CDR1 WNHNN and CDR2 SYGVQD (reference sequence). Trimming took 6 bases from V and 5 from J; bases not matched to a gene: 7. This CDR3 has 15 residues. The CDR3: CASSQGRGGTGELFF. The sequenced part of the CDR3 DNA is TGCGCCAGCAGCCAGGGGCGGGGGGGAACCGGGGAG.

Turning to this clone: The observed sequence ends 3 residues before the CDR3 terminus, with the missing tail filled in from the germline J gene. The chain combines TRBV13 with TRBJ1-6; D may be TRBD1 (6 bases). The germline V gene has CDR1 PRHDT and CDR2 FYEKMQ (reference sequence). The CDR3 consists of 16 residues. V was pared by 1 base and J by 7 bases, with 14 bases between. The DNA read from the CDR3 is TGTGCCAGCAGCTTAGAAGGGGGAGGGAAGAATTCACCC. Protein: CASSLEGGGKNSP. The full CDR3 sequence reads CASSLEGGGKNSPLHF.

As concerns this clone: The read falls 3 residues short of the CDR3 end, and the missing part is taken from the germline J gene. The rearrangement uses TRBV27 and TRBJ2-5; a possible D gene is TRBD1 (6 bases). Trimming pared 4 bases from V and 1 base from J, leaving 7 bases between. CDR3 length equals 13 residues. CDR1 and CDR2 from the germline V gene are MNHEY and SMNVEV (reference sequence). The CDR3 sequence: CASSSRGQETQYF. The DNA read from the CDR3 is TGTGCCAGCAGTTCCAGGGGCCAAGAGACC.

CDR3: CASSQDSPDRGGSEQYF. CDR3 DNA, as far as it was read: TGCGCCAGCAGCCAAGATTCCCCCGACAGGGGGGGAAGCGAG. V usage is TRBV4-1 and J usage is TRBJ2-7; 9 bases are a match to TRBD1. The read stops 3 residues short of the end of the CDR3; the missing end is completed from the germline J gene. This CDR3 comprises 17 residues. Germline V lookup: CDR1 MGHRA, CDR2 YSYEKL. V lost 0 bases, J lost 6 bases, and 12 bases stayed unmatched.

Comment on this clone: The read is 3 residues too short to cover the CDR3 end, so that end is filled in from the germline J gene. The chain combines TRBV27 with TRBJ1-4; 7 positions agree with TRBD1. The ends lost 4 bases at V and 7 bases at J; junction bases unmatched: 12. From germline, CDR1 is MNHEY and CDR2 SMNVEV (reference sequence). The CDR3 covers 16 residues. Here the CDR3 reads CASSSPVGGSFEKLFF. The covered CDR3 bases are TGTGCCAGCAGTTCCCCGGTAGGGGGCAGTTTTGAAAAA.

Notes on this clone: The read ends 3 residues before the CDR3 terminus; that terminus is restored from the germline J gene. Additional DNA sequences in this sample encode the identical CDR3. V usage is TRBV23-1 and J usage is TRBJ1-2; the D gene is possibly TRBD1 (6 bases). TRBV23-1 is identified as an open reading frame with a role that is uncertain. This CDR3 spans 14 amino acids. The DNA read from the CDR3 is TGCGCCAGCAGTCAGACCCGGGACACGGGAATT. Its translation: CASSQTRDTGI. In full, the CDR3 is CASSQTRDTGIYTF.

Considering frequency, this clone is medium-sized (0.01 to 0.1%). Other nucleotide sequences from this sample produce the same CDR3. The CDR3 DNA, read in part, is TGCGCCAGCAGCCAATCCCCAGGGGCAGCTACTGGAAACACC. Translated, it gives CASSQSPGAATGNT. The CDR3 in full is CASSQSPGAATGNTIYF. The V gene is TRBV4-1, the J gene TRBJ1-3; the D gene is possibly TRBD1 (6 bases). From the germline J gene comes the end of the CDR3, since the read stops 3 residues before it. V dropped 2 bases and J dropped 2 bases, with 16 bases sitting between them. Germline loops: CDR1 MGHRA, CDR2 YSYEKL. The CDR3 has 17 residues.

About this clone: The read ends 3 residues shy of where the CDR3 ends; the end is completed using the germline J gene. The J gene is TRBJ2-2, the V gene TRBV2; D is undetermined. The length of the CDR3 is 13 residues. V was clipped by 3 bases and J by 2 bases, with 4 bases between them. Per germline, CDR1 SNHLY and CDR2 FYNNEI. CDR3 bases read: TGTGCCAGCAGTGAGTCAAACACCGGGGAG. It yields the protein CASSESNTGE. The full CDR3 reads CASSESNTGELFF. Looking up the rest from reference TRBV2 and TRBJ2-2 gives the full variable domain: EPEVTQTPSHQVTQMGQEVILRCVPISNHLYFYWYRQILGQKVEFLVSFYNNEISEKSEIFDDQFSVERPDGSNFTLKIRSTKLEDSAMYFCASSESNTGELFFGEGSRLTVL.